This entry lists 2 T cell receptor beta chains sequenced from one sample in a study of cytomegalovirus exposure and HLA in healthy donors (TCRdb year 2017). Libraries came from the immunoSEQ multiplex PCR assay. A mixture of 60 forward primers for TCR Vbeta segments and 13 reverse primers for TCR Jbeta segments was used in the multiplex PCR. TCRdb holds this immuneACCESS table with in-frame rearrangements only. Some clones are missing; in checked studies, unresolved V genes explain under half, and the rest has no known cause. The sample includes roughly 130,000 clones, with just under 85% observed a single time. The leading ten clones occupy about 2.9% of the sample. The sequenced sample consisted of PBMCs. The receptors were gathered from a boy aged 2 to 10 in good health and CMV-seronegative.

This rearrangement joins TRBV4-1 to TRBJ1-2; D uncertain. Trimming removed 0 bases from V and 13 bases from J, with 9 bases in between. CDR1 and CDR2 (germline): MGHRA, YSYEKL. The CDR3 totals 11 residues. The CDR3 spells CASSQDSLPTF. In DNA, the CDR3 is TGCGCCAGCAGCCAAGATTCCCTTCCCACCTTC.

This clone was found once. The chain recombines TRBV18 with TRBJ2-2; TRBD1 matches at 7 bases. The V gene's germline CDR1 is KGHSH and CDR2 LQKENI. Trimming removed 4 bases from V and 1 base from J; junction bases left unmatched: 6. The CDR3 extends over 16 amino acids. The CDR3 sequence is CASSQTGQMNTGELFF. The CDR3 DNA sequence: TGTGCCAGCTCACAGACGGGACAGATGAACACCGGGGAGCTGTTTTTT.